This T cell receptor (beta chain) was obtained from a study of blood T cell repertoires in COVID-19. Produced via immunoSEQ multiplex PCR; TCRdb's table is partial and in-frame only. Of hundreds of thousands of clones listed, 65% to 90% are singletons. This clone occurred once. Sequencing was carried out using PBMCs or T cells enriched from blood (not recorded which). This clonotype was sampled from a man aged 25-40 years who had recovered from COVID-19.

The CDR3 nucleotides read TGCGCCAGCAGTCAAAGGGGAGGGTCCTACAATGAGCAGTTCTTC. Protein product: CASSQRGGSYNEQFF. The J gene is TRBJ2-1, the V gene TRBV23-1; 7 bases agree with TRBD2. TRBV23-1 is noted as an ORF with a role that remains uncertain. V was clipped by 2 bases and J by 1 base; unmatched bases: 2. The CDR3 is 15 amino acids.